This TCR beta chain is from a study of blood T cell repertoires in COVID-19. Per the original methods: It was from reference gene primer amplification that nucleated cell counts were estimated. Here immunoSEQ multiplex PCR was the method, and the copy in TCRdb shows in-frame clones only, minus some. That table furnishes V, J and clone size, whereas the DNA furnished D and trimming. The repertoire consists of around 100,000 clones, with 70% to 90% occurring once and the leading ten covering about 5.3%. The CDR3 has 15 residues. Germline V gene sequence: CDR1 SGDLS, CDR2 YYNGEE. Trimming at V came to 3 bases and at J to 6 bases, leaving 6 bases not matched to a gene.

This chain uses TRBV9 with TRBJ2-7, with TRBD2 identical over 13 bases. Sequencing used peripheral blood. This TCR derives from a human donor in a cohort sampled during active COVID-19. CDR3 amino acids: CASSATGTSGTEQYF. CDR3 in DNA: TGTGCCAGCAGCGCTACCGGGACTAGCGGGACCGAGCAGTACTTC. Variable domain in full (rest from reference TRBV9 and TRBJ2-7): DSGVTQTPKHLITATGQRVTLRCSPRSGDLSVYWYQQSLDQGLQFLIQYYNGEERAKGNILERFSAQQFPDLHSELNLSSLELGDSALYFCASSATGTSGTEQYFGPGTRLTVT.